Presented here are 26 T cell receptor beta chains from one specimen sequenced in a study of radiotherapy plus CTLA-4 blockade in lung cancer. The protocol was immunoSEQ multiplex PCR, while the TCRdb copy is restricted to in-frame clones and leaves out a portion. The table records around 56,000 clones, under 80% of them present only once. The sample consisted of peripheral blood, taken from a patient treated with radiotherapy plus ipilimumab. These TCRs come from a human donor with non-small cell lung cancer who had a complete response to radiotherapy plus ipilimumab.

The sample holds one count of this clone. The chain recombines TRBV19 with TRBJ2-2; weak D call: TRBD1 (6 bases). The V and J ends lost 4 bases and 0 bases respectively, with 12 bases between them. The CDR3 consists of 16 residues. The germline V gene encodes CDR1 LNHDA and CDR2 SQIVND (reference sequence). CDR3 bases: TGTGCCAGTAGTACCGGACAGCCCTCGAACACCGGGGAGCTGTTTTTT. It translates to CASSTGQPSNTGELFF.

This chain connects TRBV28 to TRBJ1-2; 9 bases agree with TRBD1. The germline V gene encodes CDR1 MDHEN and CDR2 SYDVKM. The ends lost 6 bases at V and 6 bases at J; junction bases unmatched: 8. The CDR3 contains 14 residues. CDR3 residues: CASRIAGTGNGYTF. CDR3 nucleotides: TGTGCCAGCAGAATTGCCGGGACAGGGAATGGCTACACCTTC.

The chain has TRBV18 and TRBJ1-2; D is undetermined. The CDR3 runs to 14 residues. With 1 base removed from V and 6 bases from J, the gap between germline ends came to 12 bases. Germline assignment: CDR1 KGHSH and CDR2 LQKENI. The CDR3 nucleotides read TGTGCCAGCTCACCACAAGCCGTGCACGATGGCTACACCTTC. Protein sequence: CASSPQAVHDGYTF.

The V gene is TRBV18, the J gene TRBJ1-4, with D perhaps TRBD1 (5 bases). Trimming shortened V by 3 bases and J by 7 bases, and 15 bases separated the two germline ends. The CDR3 is made up of 15 amino acids. Per germline, CDR1 KGHSH and CDR2 LQKENI. The CDR3 loop reads CASSPSGAEGEKLFF. In DNA form, the CDR3 reads TGTGCCAGCTCACCTAGCGGGGCCGAGGGTGAAAAACTGTTTTTT.

The chain is built from TRBV29-1 and TRBJ1-2, with D perhaps matching TRBD1 (5 bases). The ends were cut back, 6 bases at V and 8 bases at J, with 13 bases in the middle. The CDR3 length is 11 residues. Germline values: CDR1 SQVTM, CDR2 ANQGSEA. The CDR3 coding sequence is TGCAGCGTGTTATCAGGGCGCGGCTACACCTTC. This translates into CSVLSGRGYTF.

The chain employs TRBV11-2 and TRBJ2-3; D remains unclear. The CDR3 is 12 amino acids. Germline V gives CDR1 SGHAT, CDR2 FQNNGV. The V and J ends lost 1 base and 5 bases respectively, with 4 bases between them. In nucleotides, the CDR3 is TGTGCCAGCAGCTTAGCGGTAGATACGCAGTATTTT. Amino acid sequence: CASSLAVDTQYF.

V usage is TRBV18 and J usage is TRBJ1-1; D is perhaps TRBD1 (6 bases). There are 15 residues in the CDR3. Germline V lookup: CDR1 KGHSH, CDR2 LQKENI. Trimming stripped 0 bases from V and 1 base from J, with 9 bases between. The CDR3 nucleotides read TGTGCCAGCTCACCACCGGCGGGGGCGAACACTGAAGCTTTCTTT. It is translated as CASSPPAGANTEAFF.

This clone was counted a single time. The chain joins TRBV4-1 to TRBJ1-2, with D maybe TRBD1 (5 bases). The germline V gene has CDR1 MGHRA and CDR2 YSYEKL. The CDR3 extends over 15 amino acids. V lost 3 bases, J lost 2 bases, and 13 bases lay in between. The CDR3 region has the DNA TGCGCCAGCAGCCAGCCAGTTGCAGGGAACTATGGCTACACCTTC. Translated: CASSQPVAGNYGYTF.

The V call is TRBV5-1, the J call TRBJ2-2; D is perhaps TRBD2 (7 bases). CDR1 SGHRS and CDR2 YFSETQ come from the germline V gene. This CDR3 has 17 residues. V was clipped by 1 base and J by 2 bases, with 15 bases between them. CDR3 region: CASSLTRGGANTGELFF. In nucleotides, the CDR3 is TGCGCCAGCAGCTTGACACGTGGGGGGGCCAACACCGGGGAGCTGTTTTTT.

J is TRBJ2-7 and V is TRBV7-2; D perhaps matches TRBD1 (5 bases). CDR3 length: 13 amino acids. V was pared by 1 base and J by 11 bases, with 15 bases between. Germline values: CDR1 SGHTA, CDR2 FQGNSA. CDR3 nucleotide sequence: TGTGCCAGCAGCTTAGATCGGCAGGGAAAGGAGTACTTC. Translating gives CASSLDRQGKEYF.

The chain carries TRBV19 and TRBJ2-3; TRBD1 agrees at 10 bases. Germline V gene data show CDR1 as LNHDA and CDR2 as SQIVND (reference sequence). The CDR3 contains 16 residues. Trimming removed 7 bases from V and 4 bases from J; junction bases left unmatched: 11. This CDR3 reads CASNSGGQGGADTQYF. In DNA form, the CDR3 reads TGTGCCAGTAATAGTGGAGGACAGGGGGGCGCAGATACGCAGTATTTT.

The chain combines TRBV6-5 with TRBJ2-3; 7 bases are shared with TRBD1. The CDR3 loop spans 15 amino acids. In germline, CDR1 is MNHEY, CDR2 SVGAGI. Losses at the gene ends were 5 bases for V and 5 bases for J; bases not matched to a gene: 10. The DNA of the CDR3 is TGTGCCAGCAGTAGGAACAGGGGACCGGGAGATACGCAGTATTTT. It yields the protein CASSRNRGPGDTQYF.

The chain employs TRBV7-9 and TRBJ2-3; 8 bases are a match to TRBD2. Germline V gives CDR1 SEHNR, CDR2 FQNEAQ (reference sequence). With 1 base clipped from V and 4 bases from J, the junction kept 7 bases outside the gene matches. This CDR3 has 16 residues. CDR3 bases: TGTGCCAGCAGCTTAGTAGGGGGGCGGGGGGCAGATACGCAGTATTTT. The encoded protein is CASSLVGGRGADTQYF.

V is TRBV9 and J is TRBJ1-2, with D unresolved. The V end lost 4 bases, the J end lost 7 bases, and 23 bases lay between the germline ends. Germline lookup yields CDR1 SGDLS and CDR2 YYNGEE. This CDR3 contains 16 residues. CDR3 bases: TGTGCCAGCAGCCTCCGTCCCATAGCCCATAATGGTGGCTACACCTTC. This encodes CASSLRPIAHNGGYTF.

This clone was counted only a few times. The chain couples TRBV7-2 to TRBJ1-1; no clear D gene. V was clipped by 6 bases and J by 1 base, with 15 bases between them. Germline-derived CDR1 and CDR2 are SGHTA and FQGNSA. The CDR3 length is 15 residues. CDR3: CASRLGGSGNTEAFF. The CDR3 DNA reads TGTGCCAGCAGGTTGGGAGGGTCTGGGAACACTGAAGCTTTCTTT.

This chain joins TRBV14 and TRBJ2-5; 14 bases map to TRBD2. V gave up 5 bases and J gave up 1 base; unmatched junction bases: 12. The CDR3 totals 19 residues. CDR1 and CDR2 from the germline V gene are SGHDN and FVKESK. The chain's CDR3 is CASSSRGGTSGGFQETQYF. The CDR3 DNA reads TGTGCCAGCAGCTCCCGCGGGGGGACTAGCGGGGGCTTCCAAGAGACCCAGTACTTC.

This clone was counted a few times. The chain carries TRBV11-2 and TRBJ2-3; 7 bases map to TRBD1. CDR3 length: 15 amino acids. Losses at the gene ends were 0 bases for V and 6 bases for J; bases not matched to a gene: 6. Germline CDR1 reads SGHAT; CDR2 reads FQNNGV. The CDR3 loop is CASSLDRVRGDTQYF. The CDR3 DNA is TGTGCCAGCAGCTTAGATCGTGTCAGGGGGGATACGCAGTATTTT.

This clone was counted a few times. The chain uses TRBV25-1 and TRBJ1-6; tentative D call: TRBD1 (5 bases). Germline CDR1 reads MGHDK; CDR2 reads SYGVNS. V shed 3 bases and J shed 4 bases, with 10 bases lying between them. CDR3 length: 15 amino acids. CDR3 in amino acids: CASSEGEDYNSPLHF. The CDR3 nucleotides read TGTGCCAGCAGTGAGGGGGAGGATTATAATTCACCCCTCCACTTT.

This clone has just one count. The chain joins TRBV10-3 to TRBJ1-1; 7 nucleotides agree with TRBD1. CDR1 is ENHRY and CDR2 is SYGVKD in the germline V gene. J was trimmed by 6 bases and V by 7 bases; bases with no gene match: 11. The CDR3 is 14 residues long. This CDR3 reads CAINQGGGIPEAFF. The CDR3, as DNA: TGTGCCATCAACCAGGGGGGCGGCATCCCTGAAGCTTTCTTT.

This sequence joins TRBV29-1 and TRBJ1-5, with 9 bases matching TRBD1. V lost 8 bases and J lost 1; bases outside the gene matches: 9. Germline CDR1 and CDR2: SQVTM and ANQGSEA. This CDR3 has 15 residues. CDR3 DNA: TGCAGCCCGGGACAGGGTATCTCCAGCAATCAGCCCCAGCATTTT. Translation gives CSPGQGISSNQPQHF.

J is TRBJ1-4 and V is TRBV7-8, with 7 bases fitting TRBD1. V dropped 1 base and J dropped 8; count of bases not matched to a gene: 4. CDR3 length equals 14 residues. Germline CDR1 SGHVS, CDR2 FQNEAQ. The CDR3 region is CASSLGAGGEKLFF. The CDR3 DNA reads as TGTGCCAGCAGCTTAGGGGCAGGGGGAGAAAAACTGTTTTTT.

The chain couples TRBV2 to TRBJ1-3, with D maybe TRBD1 (5 bases). V lost 4 bases and J 0 bases, leaving 10 bases between the germline ends. This CDR3 spans 15 amino acids. Germline assignment: CDR1 SNHLY and CDR2 FYNNEI. The CDR3 spells CASSADRPSGNTIYF. Written as DNA, the CDR3 is TGTGCCAGCAGTGCTGACAGACCCTCTGGAAACACCATATATTTT.

This chain links TRBV7-2 with TRBJ2-3; D is uncertain. Germline V lookup: CDR1 SGHTA, CDR2 FQGNSA. The V end lost 3 bases, the J end lost 5 bases, and 12 bases lay between the germline ends. The CDR3 is 14 residues long. The chain's CDR3 is CASSFNRVGDTQYF. The CDR3 bases are TGTGCCAGCAGCTTTAATCGGGTAGGAGATACGCAGTATTTT.

The table lists this clone with a count of one. J is TRBJ2-2 and V is TRBV15; 10 bases are a match to TRBD2. The germline CDR1 and CDR2 sequences are LNHNV and YYDKDF (reference sequence). The CDR3 has 14 amino acids. J was trimmed by 5 bases and V by 6 bases; bases with no gene match: 3. CDR3 sequence (DNA): TGTGCCACCAGGACTAGCGGGCTTACCGGGGAGCTGTTTTTT. Its translation is CATRTSGLTGELFF.

This sequence joins TRBV4-3 and TRBJ2-2; 7 bases fit TRBD1. The length of the CDR3 is 17 residues. CDR1 is LGHNA and CDR2 is YSLEER in the germline V gene. V lost 0 bases, J lost 4 bases, and 8 bases stayed unmatched. This CDR3 is CASSQDPTGVRTGELFF. CDR3 nucleotides: TGCGCCAGCAGCCAAGATCCTACAGGGGTACGCACCGGGGAGCTGTTTTTT.

The genes are TRBV18 and TRBJ1-5; a weak D match, TRBD1 (6 bases). V was shortened by 3 bases and J by 0 bases, with 15 bases between the two germline ends. CDR3 length: 17 amino acids. CDR1 KGHSH and CDR2 LQKENI come from the germline V gene. The CDR3 nucleotides read TGTGCCAGCTCACCCCTCGGACAGAGCAATAGCAATCAGCCCCAGCATTTT. It yields the protein CASSPLGQSNSNQPQHF.